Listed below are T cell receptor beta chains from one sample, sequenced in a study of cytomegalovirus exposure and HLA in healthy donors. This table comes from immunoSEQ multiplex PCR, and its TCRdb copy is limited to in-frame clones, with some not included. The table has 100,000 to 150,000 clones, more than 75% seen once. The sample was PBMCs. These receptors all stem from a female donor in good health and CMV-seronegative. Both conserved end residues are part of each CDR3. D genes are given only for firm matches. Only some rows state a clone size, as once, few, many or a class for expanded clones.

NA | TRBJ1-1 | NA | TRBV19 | CASSIGYGGGGTEAFF | TGTGCCAGTAGTATAGGGTACGGGGGAGGTGGCACTGAAGCTTTCTTT
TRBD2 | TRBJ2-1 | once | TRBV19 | CASSTGLAAINEQFF | TGTGCCAGTAGTACGGGACTAGCGGCGATCAATGAGCAGTTCTTC
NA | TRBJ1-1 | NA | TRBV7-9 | CASSWGGNTEAFF | TGTGCCAGCAGCTGGGGGGGGAACACTGAAGCTTTCTTT
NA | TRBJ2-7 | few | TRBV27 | CASSSFLGVYEQYF | TGTGCCAGCAGTTCCTTTCTGGGAGTCTACGAGCAGTACTTC
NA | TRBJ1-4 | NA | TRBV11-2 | CASSRDTTNEKLFF | TGTGCCAGCAGCCGGGACACAACTAATGAAAAACTGTTTTTT
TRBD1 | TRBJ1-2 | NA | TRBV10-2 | CASSGTGGSERYGYTF | TGCGCCAGCAGCGGGACAGGGGGCTCTGAGAGGTATGGCTACACCTTC
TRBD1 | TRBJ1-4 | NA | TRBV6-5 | CASSYSQGGEKLFF | TGTGCCAGCAGTTACTCCCAGGGGGGTGAAAAACTGTTTTTT
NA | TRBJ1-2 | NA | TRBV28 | CASSLQSNYGYTF | TGTGCCAGCAGTTTACAGTCTAACTATGGCTACACCTTC
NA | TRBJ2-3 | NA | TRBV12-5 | CASGLRGPYTDTQYF | TGTGCTAGTGGTCTCAGGGGACCCTACACAGATACGCAGTATTTT
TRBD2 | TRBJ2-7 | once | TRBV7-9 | CASTPAVAGGNEQYF | TGTGCCAGCACCCCTGCGGTAGCGGGAGGCAACGAGCAGTACTTC
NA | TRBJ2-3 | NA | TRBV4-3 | CASSQESSASSTDTQYF | TGCGCCAGCAGCCAAGAGTCCAGCGCCTCTAGCACAGATACGCAGTATTTT
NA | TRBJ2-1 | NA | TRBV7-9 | CASSLAPGRPYNEQFF | TGTGCCAGCAGCTTAGCCCCGGGGAGACCCTACAATGAGCAGTTCTTC
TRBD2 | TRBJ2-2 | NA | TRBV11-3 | CASSGGVGEDTGELFF | TGTGCCAGCAGCGGGGGGGTAGGGGAGGACACCGGGGAGCTGTTTTTT
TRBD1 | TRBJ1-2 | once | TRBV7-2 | CASSLRDRGPRYGYTF | TGTGCCAGCAGCTTAAGGGACAGGGGCCCCCGGTATGGCTACACCTTC
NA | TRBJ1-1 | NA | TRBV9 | CASSVTETMNTEAFF | TGTGCCAGCAGCGTTACTGAAACCATGAACACTGAAGCTTTCTTT
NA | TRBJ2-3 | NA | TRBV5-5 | CASSLGRQTSTDTQYF | TGTGCCAGCAGCTTGGGACGACAAACGAGCACAGATACGCAGTATTTT
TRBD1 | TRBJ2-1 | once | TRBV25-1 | CASSQQGPYNEQFF | TGTGCCAGCAGTCAACAGGGGCCCTACAATGAGCAGTTCTTC
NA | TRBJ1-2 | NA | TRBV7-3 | CASSPRGGDYGYTF | TGTGCCAGCAGCCCCCGCGGAGGGGACTATGGCTACACCTTC
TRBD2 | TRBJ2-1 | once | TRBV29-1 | CSVEWLAGVKSYNEQFF | TGCAGCGTTGAATGGCTAGCGGGAGTTAAGTCCTACAATGAGCAGTTCTTC
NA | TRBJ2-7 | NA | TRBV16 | CASSLPWLARDEQYF | TGTGCCAGCAGCCTCCCATGGCTAGCTCGCGACGAGCAGTACTTC
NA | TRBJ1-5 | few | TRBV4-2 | CASSQDEGVNQPQHF | TGTGCCAGCAGCCAAGATGAAGGGGTCAATCAGCCCCAGCATTTT
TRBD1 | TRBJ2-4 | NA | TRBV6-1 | CASSEGGQGDIQYF | TGTGCCAGCAGTGAAGGTGGACAGGGAGACATTCAGTACTTC
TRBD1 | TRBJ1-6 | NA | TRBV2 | CASSATDRGSPLHF | TGTGCCAGCAGCGCTACCGACAGGGGTTCACCCCTCCACTTT
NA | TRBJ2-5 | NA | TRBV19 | CASSIIGGQETQYF | TGTGCCAGTAGTATAATAGGCGGCCAAGAGACCCAGTACTTC
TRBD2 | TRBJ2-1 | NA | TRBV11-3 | CASSPGGSSNNEQFF | TGTGCCAGCAGCCCAGGCGGGAGTAGCAACAATGAGCAGTTCTTC
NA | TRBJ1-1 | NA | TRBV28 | CASIPGHLNTEAFF | TGTGCCAGCATCCCGGGACACTTGAACACTGAAGCTTTCTTT
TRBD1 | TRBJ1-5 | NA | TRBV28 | CASSSTGGASNQPQHF | TGTGCCAGCAGTTCGACAGGGGGCGCTAGCAATCAGCCCCAGCATTTT
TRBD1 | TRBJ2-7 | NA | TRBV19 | CASRGDRGSRGLYEQYF | TGTGCCAGTAGAGGGGACAGGGGAAGTCGAGGTCTCTACGAGCAGTACTTC
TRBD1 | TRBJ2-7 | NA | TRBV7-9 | CASSLGGTAHLYF | TGTGCCAGCAGCTTAGGGGGGACAGCCCATCTGTACTTC
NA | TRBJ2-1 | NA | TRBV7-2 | CASSPPRNEQFF | TGTGCCAGCAGCCCCCCTAGGAATGAGCAGTTCTTC
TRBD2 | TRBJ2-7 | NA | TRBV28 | CASSFPPSGEQYF | TGTGCCAGCAGTTTCCCCCCTAGCGGCGAGCAGTACTTC
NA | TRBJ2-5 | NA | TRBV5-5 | CASSGSLEVRTQYF | TGTGCCAGCAGCGGGTCCCTAGAGGTTAGGACCCAGTACTTC
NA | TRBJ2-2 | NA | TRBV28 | CASSLSSGVPTGELFF | TGTGCCAGCAGTTTATCTTCGGGAGTGCCCACCGGGGAGCTGTTTTTT
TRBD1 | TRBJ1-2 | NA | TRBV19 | CASSPTGGIYGYTF | TGTGCCAGTAGCCCGACAGGGGGCATCTATGGCTACACCTTC
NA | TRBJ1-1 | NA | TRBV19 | CASSIAHPGTPNTEAFF | TGTGCCAGTAGTATAGCGCATCCCGGGACACCGAACACTGAAGCTTTCTTT
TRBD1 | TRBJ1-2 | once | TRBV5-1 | CASSPTGQGAGYTF | TGCGCCAGCAGCCCTACCGGACAGGGGGCGGGCTACACCTTC
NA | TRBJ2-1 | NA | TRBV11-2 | CASSLGLTEQFF | TGTGCCAGCAGCCTGGGACTGACTGAGCAGTTCTTC
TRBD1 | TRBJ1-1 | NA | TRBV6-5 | CASRDRVSEAFF | TGTGCCAGCAGAGACAGGGTGTCTGAAGCTTTCTTT
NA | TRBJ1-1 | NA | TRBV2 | CATRGGASTEAFF | TGTGCCACCCGAGGGGGGGCGAGTACTGAAGCTTTCTTT
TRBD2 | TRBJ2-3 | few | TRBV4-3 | CASSQDPQRDSTDTQYF | TGCGCCAGCAGCCAAGATCCCCAGCGGGATAGCACAGATACGCAGTATTTT
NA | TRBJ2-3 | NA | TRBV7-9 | CASSLRTADTQYF | TGTGCCAGCAGCCTACGGACTGCGGATACGCAGTATTTT
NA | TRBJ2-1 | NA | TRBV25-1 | CASSVRQGFYNEQFF | TGTGCCAGCAGTGTAAGGCAGGGATTTTACAATGAGCAGTTCTTC
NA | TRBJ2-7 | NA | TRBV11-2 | CASSLDPWSVQYF | TGTGCCAGCAGCTTAGATCCGTGGAGCGTTCAGTACTTC
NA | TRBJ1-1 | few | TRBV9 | CASSDMNTEAFF | TGTGCCAGCAGCGACATGAACACTGAAGCTTTCTTT
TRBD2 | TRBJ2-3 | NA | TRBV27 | CASSLSPTSGTQYF | TGTGCCAGCAGTTTATCCCCGACTAGCGGTACGCAGTATTTT
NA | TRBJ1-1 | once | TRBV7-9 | CASSLGNGREAFF | TGTGCCAGCAGCTTAGGTAATGGCCGTGAAGCTTTCTTT
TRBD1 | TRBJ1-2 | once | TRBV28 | CASSYTGTGNYGYTF | TGTGCCAGCAGTTACACCGGGACAGGAAACTATGGCTACACCTTC